The clone carrying this T cell receptor beta chain has a single count. TCRdb's table, derived via immunoSEQ multiplex PCR, lists solely in-frame clones and lacks some. This table has about 86,000 clones, roughly 83% appearing once. The data belong to a study of blood T cell repertoires in COVID-19. Trimming removed 0 bases at V and 0 bases at J, with 10 bases between. CDR1 is SGDLS, CDR2 YYNGEE, per germline. The CDR3 runs to 16 residues. The chain is built from TRBV9 and TRBJ1-3; no definite D call. The sequence was collected from a woman older than 75 with active or convalescent COVID-19. The sample consisted of peripheral blood. The CDR3 DNA reads as TGTGCCAGCAGCGTAGATGGAGGATTCTCTGGAAACACCATATATTTT. Its protein product is CASSVDGGFSGNTIYF. Together with reference TRBV9 and TRBJ1-3, the CDR3 gives the full variable domain: DSGVTQTPKHLITATGQRVTLRCSPRSGDLSVYWYQQSLDQGLQFLIQYYNGEERAKGNILERFSAQQFPDLHSELNLSSLELGDSALYFCASSVDGGFSGNTIYFGEGSWLTVV.